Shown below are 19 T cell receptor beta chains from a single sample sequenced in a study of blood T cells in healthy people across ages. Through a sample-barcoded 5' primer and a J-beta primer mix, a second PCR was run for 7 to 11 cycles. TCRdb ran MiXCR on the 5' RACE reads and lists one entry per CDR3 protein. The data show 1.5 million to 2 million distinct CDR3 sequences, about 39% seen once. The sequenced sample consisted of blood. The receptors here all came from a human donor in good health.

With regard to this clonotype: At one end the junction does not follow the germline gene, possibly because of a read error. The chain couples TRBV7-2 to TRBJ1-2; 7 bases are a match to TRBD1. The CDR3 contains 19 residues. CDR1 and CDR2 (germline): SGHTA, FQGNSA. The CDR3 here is CASSLRVGVCGGQKDGYIF. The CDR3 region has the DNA TGTGCCAGCAGCTTGCGTGTTGGTGTTTGTGGGGGACAGAAAGATGGCTACATCTTC. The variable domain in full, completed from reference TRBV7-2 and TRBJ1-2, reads GAGVSQSPSNKVTEKGKDVELRCDPISGHTALYWYRQSLGQGLEFLIYFQGNSAPDKSGLPSDRFSAERTGGSVSTLTIQRTQQEDSAVYLCASSLRVGVCGGQKDGYIFGSGTRLTVV.

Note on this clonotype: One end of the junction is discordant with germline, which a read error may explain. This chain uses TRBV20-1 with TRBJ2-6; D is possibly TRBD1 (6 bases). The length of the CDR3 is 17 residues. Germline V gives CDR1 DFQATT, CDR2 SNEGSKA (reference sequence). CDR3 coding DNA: TGCAGTGCCTCACAGGAGGCGGACAGCTCTGGGGCCGACGTCCTGACTTTC. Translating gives CSASQEADSSGADVLTF.

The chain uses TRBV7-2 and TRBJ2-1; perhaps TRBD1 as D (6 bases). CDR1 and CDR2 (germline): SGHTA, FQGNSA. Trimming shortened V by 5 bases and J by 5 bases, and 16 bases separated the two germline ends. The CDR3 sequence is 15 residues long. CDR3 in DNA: TGTGCCAGCAGCCCCGGGACACCCCCAAACAATGAGCAGTTCTTC. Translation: CASSPGTPPNNEQFF. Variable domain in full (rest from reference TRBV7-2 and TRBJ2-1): GAGVSQSPSNKVTEKGKDVELRCDPISGHTALYWYRQSLGQGLEFLIYFQGNSAPDKSGLPSDRFSAERTGGSVSTLTIQRTQQEDSAVYLCASSPGTPPNNEQFFGPGTRLTVL.

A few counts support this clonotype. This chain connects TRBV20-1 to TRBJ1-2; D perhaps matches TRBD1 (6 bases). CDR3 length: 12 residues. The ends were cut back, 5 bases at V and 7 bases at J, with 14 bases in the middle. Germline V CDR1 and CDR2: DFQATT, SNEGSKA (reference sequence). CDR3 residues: CSASTGTGGYTF. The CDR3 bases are TGCAGTGCTTCGACAGGAACTGGTGGCTACACCTTC.

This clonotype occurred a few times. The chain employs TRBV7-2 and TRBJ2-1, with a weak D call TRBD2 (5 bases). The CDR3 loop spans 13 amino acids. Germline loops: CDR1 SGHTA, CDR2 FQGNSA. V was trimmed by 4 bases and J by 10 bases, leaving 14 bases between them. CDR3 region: CASSSPQTNEQFF. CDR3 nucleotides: TGTGCCAGCAGCTCGCCCCAGACTAACGAGCAGTTCTTC.

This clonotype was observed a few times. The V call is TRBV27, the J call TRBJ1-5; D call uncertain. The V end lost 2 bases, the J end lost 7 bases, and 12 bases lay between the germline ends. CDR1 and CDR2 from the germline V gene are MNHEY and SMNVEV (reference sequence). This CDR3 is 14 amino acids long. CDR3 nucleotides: TGTGCCAGCAGTTTAAAGGAGGGTGTCCAGCCCCAGCATTTT. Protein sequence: CASSLKEGVQPQHF.

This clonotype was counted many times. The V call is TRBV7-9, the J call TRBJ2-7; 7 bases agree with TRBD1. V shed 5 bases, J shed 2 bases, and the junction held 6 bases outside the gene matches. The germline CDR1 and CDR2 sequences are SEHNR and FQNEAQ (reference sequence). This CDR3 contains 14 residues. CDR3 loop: CASSPSQGPYEQYF. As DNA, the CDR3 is TGTGCCAGCAGCCCTTCACAGGGGCCCTACGAGCAGTACTTC.

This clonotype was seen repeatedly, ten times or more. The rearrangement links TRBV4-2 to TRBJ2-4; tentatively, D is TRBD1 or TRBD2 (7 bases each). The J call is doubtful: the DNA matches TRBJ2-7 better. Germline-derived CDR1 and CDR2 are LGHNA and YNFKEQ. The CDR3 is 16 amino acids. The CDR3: CASSPRGREGLSEQYF. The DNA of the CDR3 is TGTGCCAGCAGCCCCAGGGGGAGGGAAGGACTTAGCGAGCAGTACTTC.

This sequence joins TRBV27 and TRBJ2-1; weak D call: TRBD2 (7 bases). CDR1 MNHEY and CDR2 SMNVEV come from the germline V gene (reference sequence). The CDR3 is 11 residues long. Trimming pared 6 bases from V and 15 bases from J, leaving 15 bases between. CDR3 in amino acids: CASSRGAFLFF. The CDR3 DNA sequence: TGTGCCAGCAGCCGGGGGGCTTTCCTGTTCTTC.

CDR3 nucleotides: TGCGCCAGCAGCTTCAATAGCGGGGGCGGAGATACGCAGTATTTT. Its protein is CASSFNSGGGDTQYF. The rearrangement joins TRBV5-1 to TRBJ2-3; 9 positions agree with TRBD2. Per germline, CDR1 SGHRS and CDR2 YFSETQ. J lost 5 bases, V lost 2 bases, and 6 bases had no gene match. The length of the CDR3 is 15 residues.

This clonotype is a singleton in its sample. In DNA, the CDR3 is TGTGCCAGCAGCGTGGGGGACAGGGAGTCCGAGCAGTACTTC. It encodes CASSVGDRESEQYF. This rearrangement joins TRBV7-3 to TRBJ2-7; 9 positions match TRBD1. The CDR3 totals 14 residues. Germline CDR1 reads SGHTA; CDR2 reads FQGTGA. The J segment lost 6 bases and the V segment lost 5 bases, leaving 8 bases of the junction unmatched.

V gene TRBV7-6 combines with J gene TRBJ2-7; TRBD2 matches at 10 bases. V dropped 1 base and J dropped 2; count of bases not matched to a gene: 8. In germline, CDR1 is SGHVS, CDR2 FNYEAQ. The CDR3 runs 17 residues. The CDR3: CASSLEPSGGLAYEQYF. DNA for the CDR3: TGTGCCAGCAGCTTAGAGCCTAGCGGGGGCCTAGCCTACGAGCAGTACTTC.

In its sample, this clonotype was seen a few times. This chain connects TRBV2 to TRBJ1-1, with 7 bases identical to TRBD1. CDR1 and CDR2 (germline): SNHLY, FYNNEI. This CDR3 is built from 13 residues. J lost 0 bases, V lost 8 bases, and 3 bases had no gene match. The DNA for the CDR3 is TGTGCCAGCGGGACAGCTATGAACACTGAAGCTTTCTTT. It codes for CASGTAMNTEAFF. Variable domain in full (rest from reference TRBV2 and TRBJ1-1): EPEVTQTPSHQVTQMGQEVILRCVPISNHLYFYWYRQILGQKVEFLVSFYNNEISEKSEIFDDQFSVERPDGSNFTLKIRSTKLEDSAMYFCASGTAMNTEAFFGQGTRLTVV.

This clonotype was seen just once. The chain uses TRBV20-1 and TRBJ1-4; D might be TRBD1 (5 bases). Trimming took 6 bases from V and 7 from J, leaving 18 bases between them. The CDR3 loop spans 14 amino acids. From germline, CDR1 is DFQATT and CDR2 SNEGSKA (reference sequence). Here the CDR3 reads CSALDHGGTEKLFF. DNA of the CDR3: TGCAGTGCCCTTGATCATGGGGGGACTGAAAAACTGTTTTTT.

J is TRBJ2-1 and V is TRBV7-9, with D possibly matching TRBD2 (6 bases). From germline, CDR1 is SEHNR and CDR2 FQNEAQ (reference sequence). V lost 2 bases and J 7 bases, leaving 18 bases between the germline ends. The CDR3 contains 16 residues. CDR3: CASSLQRGLLKNEQFF. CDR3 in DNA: TGTGCCAGCAGCTTACAACGGGGGTTATTGAAGAATGAGCAGTTCTTC.

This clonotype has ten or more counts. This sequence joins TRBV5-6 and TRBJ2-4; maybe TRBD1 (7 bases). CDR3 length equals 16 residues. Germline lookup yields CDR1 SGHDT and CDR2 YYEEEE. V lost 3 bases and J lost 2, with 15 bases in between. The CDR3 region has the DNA TGTGCCAGCAGCTCTTGGGGGGACAGTTCCAAAAACATTCAGTACTTC. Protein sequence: CASSSWGDSSKNIQYF.

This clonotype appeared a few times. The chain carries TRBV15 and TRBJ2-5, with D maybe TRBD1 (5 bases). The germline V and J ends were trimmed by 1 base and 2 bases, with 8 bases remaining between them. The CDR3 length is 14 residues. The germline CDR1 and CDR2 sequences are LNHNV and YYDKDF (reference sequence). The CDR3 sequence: CATSRGQIQETQYF. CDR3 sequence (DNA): TGTGCCACCAGCAGAGGACAGATACAAGAGACCCAGTACTTC.

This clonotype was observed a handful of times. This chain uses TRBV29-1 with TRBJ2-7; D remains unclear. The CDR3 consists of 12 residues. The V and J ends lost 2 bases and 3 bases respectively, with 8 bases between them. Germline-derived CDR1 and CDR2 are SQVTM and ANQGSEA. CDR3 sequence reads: CSVEPNSYEQYF. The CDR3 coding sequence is TGCAGCGTTGAACCCAACAGCTACGAGCAGTACTTC.

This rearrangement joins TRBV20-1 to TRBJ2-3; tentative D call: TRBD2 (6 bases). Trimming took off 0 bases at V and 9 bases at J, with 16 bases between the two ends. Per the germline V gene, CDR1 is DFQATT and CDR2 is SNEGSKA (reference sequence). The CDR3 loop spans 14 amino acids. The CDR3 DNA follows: TGCAGTGCTAGAGAGGTGGGGAAGGGGAGGACGCAGTATTTT. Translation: CSAREVGKGRTQYF.